The table lists the clone carrying this T cell receptor (beta chain) with a few counts. Its specificity is unknown. These data come from a study of cytomegalovirus exposure and HLA in healthy donors. Points from the study as a whole: Approximately 18,000 TCR beta sequences were associated with HLA alleles at 0.05 false discovery rate in a later analysis.

The PCR contained 60 Vbeta and 13 Jbeta primers. This table comes from immunoSEQ multiplex PCR, and its TCRdb copy is limited to in-frame clones, with some not included. The sample consists of 200,000 or so clones, almost 80% of them appearing once. Sequencing was performed on PBMCs. This receptor was taken from a male donor in good health and CMV-seronegative.

CDR3 in amino acids: CASSDGGNTEAFF. CDR3 DNA sequence: TGTGCCAGCAGTGATGGAGGGAACACTGAAGCTTTCTTT. The chain employs TRBV6-1 and TRBJ1-1; D remains ambiguous. Germline lookup yields CDR1 MNHNS and CDR2 SASEGT. The CDR3 loop spans 13 amino acids. V lost 3 bases to trimming and J lost 1 base, with 6 bases between them.